This record covers a single T cell receptor beta chain. Its antigen is unknown. V shed 4 bases, J shed 14 bases, and the junction held 12 bases outside the gene matches. The CDR3 is made up of 13 amino acids. Germline V CDR1 and CDR2: MGHDK, SYGVNS. With the Oncomine TCR Beta short-read assay, DNA from cultured CD4+ T cells was sequenced. Investigators isolated genomic DNA from cultured CD4+ T cells. MiXCR, applied by TCRdb to the PCR reads, yields one record per CDR3 protein. The data contain some 18,000 distinct CDR3 sequences, 40% to 65% of them seen just once; the ten biggest clones take up around a sixth. This entry belongs to a study of vaccination and CD4 T cells after COVID-19. Specified treatment: approximately nine-day PBMC culture with coronavirus spike peptide pools or control peptides (ViraFEST assay). Points from the study as a whole: Spike mono-reactivity was the property of 304 of 307 vaccine-specific clones in convalescent patients.

The chain combines TRBV25-1 with TRBJ1-2, with TRBD1 matching over 8 bases. Specimen: CD4+ T cells from blood, cultured in vitro, collected before SARS-CoV-2 vaccination. This receptor was obtained from a human donor who had recovered from COVID-19. Here the CDR3 reads CASSAPGGNAWTF. The CDR3 DNA sequence: TGTGCCAGCAGTGCCCCAGGGGGCAACGCATGGACCTTC.